Shown below are 16 T cell receptor beta chains from a single sample sequenced in a study of CD8 T cells in Susac syndrome. An amount of RNA that ranged from roughly 0.5 to 1 ug was reverse transcribed with random hexamers. TCRdb analysed the immunoSEQ multiplex PCR reads with MiXCR anew, one entry per CDR3 protein. The table lists 240,000 or so distinct CDR3 sequences, about 96% of them singletons. Sequenced material: CD4+ T cells from PBMCs. The source of these receptors is a human donor with Susac syndrome.

The V call is TRBV28, the J call TRBJ1-1, with TRBD1 as a possible D gene (6 bases). The germline V gene has CDR1 MDHEN and CDR2 SYDVKM. This CDR3 is 16 amino acids long. V was trimmed by 4 bases and J by 3 bases, leaving 18 bases between them. As DNA, the CDR3 is TGTGCCAGCAGTTCCGGCGGGCAGGGGTTACACACTGAAGCTTTCTTT. Residues: CASSSGGQGLHTEAFF.

V gene TRBV20-1 combines with J gene TRBJ2-5; 11 positions agree with TRBD2. Per germline, CDR1 DFQATT and CDR2 SNEGSKA (reference sequence). The CDR3 has 14 residues. DNA for the CDR3: TGCAGCACCAGGGGACTAGCGGTCCAAGAGACCCAGTACTTC. Translation gives CSTRGLAVQETQYF.

This chain joins TRBV30 and TRBJ2-3, with 12 bases that match TRBD2. The CDR3 is 16 amino acids. After removal of 8 bases from V and 3 bases from J, the junction contained 12 bases not matched to a gene. Looked up from germline, CDR1 is GTSNPN and CDR2 is SVGIG (reference sequence). The CDR3 reads CATSTSGSPGTDTQYF. As DNA, the CDR3 is TGTGCCACCTCGACTAGCGGGAGCCCAGGGACAGATACGCAGTATTTT.

This chain connects TRBV7-8 to TRBJ2-1, with 9 bases fitting TRBD2. Germline trimming cut 5 bases from V and 7 bases from J; bases unmatched to any gene: 6. This CDR3 contains 14 residues. Germline lookup yields CDR1 SGHVS and CDR2 FQNEAQ. Here the CDR3 reads CASSPSGRSNEQFF. The CDR3 DNA reads as TGTGCCAGCAGCCCGAGCGGGAGGTCGAATGAGCAGTTCTTC.

This clonotype was seen just once. The gene calls are TRBV24-1 and TRBJ2-3, with D maybe TRBD1 (5 bases). With 3 bases removed from V and 4 bases from J, the gap between germline ends came to 10 bases. CDR1 and CDR2 from the germline V gene are KGHDR and SFDVKD. This CDR3 has 14 residues. CDR3 DNA: TGTGCCACCAGTGATCCGCAAGGGGCAGATACGCAGTATTTT. Translating it yields CATSDPQGADTQYF.

The chain carries TRBV27 and TRBJ2-5; D may be TRBD1 or TRBD2 (5 bases each). This CDR3 comprises 13 residues. V dropped 8 bases and J dropped 2 bases, with 12 bases sitting between them. The V gene's germline CDR1 is MNHEY and CDR2 SMNVEV (reference sequence). The CDR3 sequence is CASGPGTQETQYF. DNA for the CDR3: TGTGCCAGCGGACCAGGGACGCAAGAGACCCAGTACTTC.

The chain combines TRBV30 with TRBJ2-1; D is undetermined. Germline V gene sequence: CDR1 GTSNPN, CDR2 SVGIG (reference sequence). The V gene lost 4 bases and the J gene lost 6 bases, with 16 bases spanning the gap. The CDR3 spans 14 residues. CDR3 residues: CAWKVLALLNEQFF. In DNA, the CDR3 is TGTGCCTGGAAGGTGTTAGCTCTACTCAATGAGCAGTTCTTC.

This chain uses TRBV30 with TRBJ1-4; D may be TRBD1 (6 bases). Trimming left V 8 bases short and J 6 bases short, with 16 bases between. This CDR3 has 13 amino acids. The germline gives CDR1 GTSNPN, CDR2 SVGIG (reference sequence). The CDR3: CAVTDSAYEKLFF. For the CDR3, the DNA is TGTGCCGTAACGGACAGCGCATATGAAAAACTGTTTTTT.

The gene calls are TRBV20-1 and TRBJ2-2; maybe TRBD2 (6 bases). V was shortened by 5 bases and J by 4 bases, with 14 bases between the two germline ends. From germline, CDR1 is DFQATT and CDR2 SNEGSKA (reference sequence). CDR3 size: 14 residues. The CDR3 DNA reads TGCAGTGCTCAACGGGTAGCGGTCACCGGGGAGCTGTTTTTT. This encodes CSAQRVAVTGELFF.

V is TRBV3-1 and J is TRBJ2-3; D remains ambiguous. The germline CDR1 and CDR2 sequences are LGHDT and YNNKEL (reference sequence). V was trimmed by 4 bases and J by 6 bases, leaving 8 bases between them. CDR3 length equals 12 residues. The CDR3 region has the DNA TGTGCCAGCAGCCGATATCGGGATACGCAGTATTTT. This sequence encodes CASSRYRDTQYF.

This chain joins TRBV3-1 and TRBJ2-1; the D gene is possibly TRBD2 (6 bases). Trimming took 3 bases from V and 9 from J, leaving 15 bases between them. The CDR3 totals 14 residues. Per the germline V gene, CDR1 is LGHDT and CDR2 is YNNKEL (reference sequence). CDR3 nucleotides: TGTGCCAGCAGCCATGGCGGGGCCGGGGGTGAGCAGTTCTTC. It is translated as CASSHGGAGGEQFF.

V and J are TRBV9 and TRBJ2-5, with 7 bases lining up with TRBD1. Trimming removed 5 bases from V and 4 bases from J; junction bases left unmatched: 2. Per the germline V gene, CDR1 is SGDLS and CDR2 is YYNGEE. The CDR3 sequence is 12 residues long. The CDR3 loop reads CASSTGAETQYF. CDR3 coding DNA: TGTGCCAGCAGTACAGGGGCAGAGACCCAGTACTTC.

This clonotype was seen a single time. DNA for the CDR3: TGTGCCACCAGGGTATCGTCCCAAGCTTTCTTT. This encodes CATRVSSQAFF. V usage is TRBV15 and J usage is TRBJ1-1; D remains ambiguous. V was clipped by 6 bases and J by 9 bases, with 11 bases between them. The germline V gene has CDR1 LNHNV and CDR2 YYDKDF (reference sequence). This CDR3 has 11 amino acids. The full variable domain, its missing parts supplied by reference TRBV15 and TRBJ1-1, is DAMVIQNPRYQVTQFGKPVTLSCSQTLNHNVMYWYQQKSSQAPKLLFHYYDKDFNNEADTPDNFQSRRPNTSFCFLDIRSPGLGDTAMYLCATRVSSQAFFGQGTRLTVV.

The chain recombines TRBV15 with TRBJ2-6; no clear D gene. CDR3 length: 13 amino acids. Trimming removed 8 bases at V and 1 base at J, with 6 bases between. Germline lookup yields CDR1 LNHNV and CDR2 YYDKDF (reference sequence). Here the CDR3 reads CATLGSGANVLTF. DNA of the CDR3: TGTGCCACCTTGGGATCTGGGGCCAACGTCCTGACTTTC.

The chain uses TRBV15 and TRBJ1-4; TRBD1 matches at 10 bases. Germline V gives CDR1 LNHNV, CDR2 YYDKDF (reference sequence). CDR3 length: 16 amino acids. V was pared by 4 bases and J by 3 bases, with 5 bases of the junction left unmatched. The CDR3 reads CATSNRQGAANEKLFF. CDR3 coding DNA: TGTGCCACCAGCAACCGACAGGGGGCGGCTAATGAAAAACTGTTTTTT.

The chain joins TRBV7-2 to TRBJ2-7; 7 nucleotides agree with TRBD1. The germline CDR1 and CDR2 sequences are SGHTA and FQGNSA. The CDR3 is 16 residues long. With V trimmed by 2 bases and J by 0 bases, 7 bases remained unmatched. The CDR3 region has the DNA TGTGCCAGCAGCTTAATCCCGGGACAGAGCTCCTACGAGCAGTACTTC. As protein: CASSLIPGQSSYEQYF.